The present entry profiles one T cell receptor (beta chain) with its context. The data were obtained in a study of human T cells and chemical hapten exposure. In the study overall: Chiefly women, the patients showed alopecia areata, totalis or universalis.

Time point noted: patch test 1, 2 weeks after DPC sensitization. Treatment here: therapeutic diphenylcyclopropenone sensitization with weekly scalp DPC. Before extraction, the whole blood was not fractionated, and total RNA was taken from it. TCRdb re-called the RACE reads through MiXCR, storing one row per CDR3 protein. The data show under 150,000 distinct CDR3 sequences, with about an eighth seen just once and 1.4% held by the top ten. Per germline, CDR1 MNHEY and CDR2 SVGEGT. This CDR3 has 16 residues. V lost 5 bases to trimming and J lost 1 base, with 17 bases between them. The gene calls are TRBV6-2 or TRBV6-3 and TRBJ2-5; D uncertain. The clonotype originates from a woman in her fifties or sixties with alopecia areata. Some clones in this sample may be carry-over from other donors' samples. The sequencing here drew on whole blood, taken in connection with sensitization to the hapten diphenylcyclopropenone (DPC). CDR3 nucleotide sequence: TGTGCCAGCAGTGACTTCTTTGCTCCAGGCCAAGAGACCCAGTACTTC. Translated, it gives CASSDFFAPGQETQYF.